What follows are 6 T cell receptor beta chains derived from one specimen sequenced in a study of blood T cell repertoires in COVID-19 (dated by TCRdb to 2018 to 2020). Libraries were constructed by the immunoSEQ multiplex PCR assay. TCRdb took over this immuneACCESS table, retaining in-frame rearrangements with V and J assigned. Such tables are incomplete; in checked studies, under half of the missing clones stem from an unresolved V gene, and the remainder is unexplained. The sample contains some 160,000 clones, 75% to 85% of them found a single time. The biggest ten clones account for 4.5% to 6% of the sample. The sample comprised peripheral blood. The receptors originated from a woman aged 45-59 years with acute or convalescent COVID-19.

V usage is TRBV9 and J usage is TRBJ1-2, with 9 bases that match TRBD1. The V segment lost 4 bases and the J segment 3 bases; nucleotides outside the gene matches: 13. The CDR3 loop spans 17 amino acids. Germline V gives CDR1 SGDLS, CDR2 YYNGEE. The CDR3 loop is CASSLTGGASSYYGYTF. CDR3 bases: TGTGCCAGCAGCCTAACAGGGGGCGCGAGTTCCTACTATGGCTACACCTTC. Together with reference TRBV9 and TRBJ1-2, the CDR3 gives the full variable domain: DSGVTQTPKHLITATGQRVTLRCSPRSGDLSVYWYQQSLDQGLQFLIQYYNGEERAKGNILERFSAQQFPDLHSELNLSSLELGDSALYFCASSLTGGASSYYGYTFGSGTRLTVV.

The chain has TRBV16 and TRBJ1-4; 8 bases align to TRBD1. The CDR3 spans 15 residues. From germline, CDR1 is KGHSY and CDR2 FQNENV. V lost 3 bases to trimming and J lost 7 bases; unmatched junction nucleotides: 7. The CDR3 sequence is CASSQQGASGEKLFF. As DNA, the CDR3 is TGTGCCAGCAGCCAGCAGGGGGCGTCGGGTGAAAAACTGTTTTTT.

The chain combines TRBV7-2 with TRBJ2-3, with 14 bases matching TRBD2. The CDR3 covers 18 residues. The V gene's germline CDR1 is SGHTA and CDR2 FQGNSA. Germline trimming cut 4 bases from V and 9 bases from J; bases unmatched to any gene: 15. CDR3 in amino acids: CASSSPPGLAGAPGTQYF. In nucleotides, the CDR3 is TGTGCCAGCAGCTCTCCACCGGGACTAGCGGGGGCCCCCGGGACGCAGTATTTT.

V is TRBV12-3 or TRBV12-4 and J is TRBJ1-2; a weak D match, TRBD1 (5 bases). V was pared by 3 bases and J by 6 bases, with 11 bases between. The CDR3 sequence is 13 residues long. As DNA, the CDR3 is TGTGCCAGCAGTTTTTCAGGGACTGATGGCTACACCTTC. It yields the protein CASSFSGTDGYTF.

In DNA, the CDR3 is TGTGCCAGCAGTGGGCCGCAAGAGACCCAGTACTTC. It codes for CASSGPQETQYF. V is TRBV28 and J is TRBJ2-5, with D unresolved. The V end lost 5 bases, the J end lost 2 bases, and 6 bases lay between the germline ends. The CDR3 has 12 residues. Germline V gene sequence: CDR1 MDHEN, CDR2 SYDVKM.

The chain joins TRBV13 to TRBJ2-7; TRBD2 is a possible D gene (7 bases). V gave up 8 bases and J gave up 1 base, with 15 bases separating them. This CDR3 spans 14 amino acids. Germline V gene lookup returns CDR1 PRHDT and CDR2 FYEKMQ (reference sequence). CDR3 in amino acids: CASLRGGLSYEQYF. The CDR3 DNA sequence: TGTGCCAGCCTGAGGGGGGGTTTATCCTACGAGCAGTACTTC.